These 18 T cell receptor beta chains came from one sample sequenced in a study of CD8 T cells in ankylosing spondylitis. In TCRdb, the 5' RACE reads were re-called with MiXCR into one record per CDR3 protein. This table holds roughly 26,000 distinct CDR3 sequences, roughly 13% found once. The sample comprised blood. These receptors all come from a male donor with ankylosing spondylitis or in good health (not recorded which).

The chain combines TRBV12-3 or TRBV12-4 with TRBJ2-1, with D perhaps TRBD2 (6 bases). Trimming took 5 bases from V and 8 from J, leaving 19 bases between them. The CDR3 sequence is 15 residues long. The CDR3 coding sequence is TGTGCCAGCAGTCCAGGGACTGGTACTGGGGATGAGCAGTTCTTC. It yields the protein CASSPGTGTGDEQFF.

This clonotype showed up many times. The chain is built from TRBV28 and TRBJ1-1; 7 bases align to TRBD1. Looked up from germline, CDR1 is MDHEN and CDR2 is SYDVKM. V lost 6 bases to trimming and J lost 4 bases; unmatched junction nucleotides: 8. The CDR3 extends over 14 amino acids. CDR3: CASRLRGPGTEAFF. In DNA form, the CDR3 reads TGTGCCAGCAGACTTAGGGGGCCGGGCACTGAAGCTTTCTTT.

This chain connects TRBV20-1 to TRBJ2-2; weak D call: TRBD1 (6 bases). Trimming took off 4 bases at V and 7 bases at J, with 13 bases between the two ends. Germline assignment: CDR1 DFQATT and CDR2 SNEGSKA (reference sequence). This CDR3 is 13 amino acids long. CDR3 residues: CSANKQGHGELFF. CDR3 coding DNA: TGCAGTGCTAATAAACAGGGACACGGGGAGCTGTTTTTT.

There are many counts of this clonotype. This chain joins TRBV5-1 and TRBJ2-2; TRBD1 agrees at 8 bases. Unmatched junction bases numbered 5, after V lost 4 bases and J lost 6 bases. The CDR3 length is 14 residues. The germline CDR1 and CDR2 sequences are SGHRS and YFSETQ. The CDR3 DNA sequence: TGCGCCAGCAGCAGGACAGGGCTGCCCGGGGAGCTGTTTTTT. This sequence encodes CASSRTGLPGELFF. Together with reference TRBV5-1 and TRBJ2-2, the CDR3 gives the full variable domain: KAGVTQTPRYLIKTRGQQVTLSCSPISGHRSVSWYQQTPGQGLQFLFEYFSETQRNKGNFPGRFSGRQFSNSRSEMNVSTLELGDSALYLCASSRTGLPGELFFGEGSRLTVL.

This clonotype was detected only a few times. The chain has TRBV12-3 or TRBV12-4 and TRBJ1-1, with TRBD1 matching over 8 bases. V trimming: 6 bases; J trimming: 6 bases; junction bases outside the gene matches: 9. The CDR3 runs 14 residues. The CDR3 region has the DNA TGTGCCAGCAGCCCAAGGACAGGGATCGCTGAAGCTTTCTTT. It specifies CASSPRTGIAEAFF.

This clonotype appeared many times. V usage is TRBV6-2 or TRBV6-3 and J usage is TRBJ2-7, with D perhaps assigned TRBD1 or TRBD2 (5 bases each). The ends were cut back, 6 bases at V and 1 base at J, with 19 bases in the middle. The germline V gene has CDR1 MNHEY and CDR2 SVGEGT. The CDR3 is 16 amino acids. The CDR3, as DNA: TGTGCCAGCAGCCGATCCTATGGGACGTCGTCCTACGAGCAGTACGTC. This encodes CASSRSYGTSSYEQYV.

This chain connects TRBV20-1 to TRBJ2-2, with no clear D. Trimming removed 5 bases at V and 4 bases at J, with 8 bases between. Per the germline V gene, CDR1 is DFQATT and CDR2 is SNEGSKA (reference sequence). The CDR3 runs to 12 residues. The CDR3 sequence: CSALAFTGELFF. In DNA, the CDR3 is TGCAGTGCTTTAGCTTTCACCGGGGAGCTGTTTTTT.

The genes are TRBV20-1 and TRBJ2-3; D ambiguous. The CDR3 is 15 residues long. V was shortened by 0 bases and J by 1 base, with 11 bases between the two germline ends. Germline V gives CDR1 DFQATT, CDR2 SNEGSKA (reference sequence). Written as DNA, the CDR3 is TGCAGTGCTAGAGATGGCCGGTTTGGCACAGATACGCAGTATTTT. The encoded protein is CSARDGRFGTDTQYF.

V is TRBV28 and J is TRBJ2-1; D perhaps matches TRBD1 (6 bases). The CDR3 consists of 15 residues. V gave up 2 bases and J gave up 7 bases, with 15 bases separating them. CDR1 MDHEN and CDR2 SYDVKM come from the germline V gene. The CDR3 coding sequence is TGTGCCAGCAGTTTAGGGGGCTGGGGATGGAATGAGCAGTTCTTC. It codes for CASSLGGWGWNEQFF.

This rearrangement joins TRBV15 to TRBJ2-3; D is tentatively TRBD1 or TRBD2 (5 bases each). CDR1 LNHNV and CDR2 YYDKDF come from the germline V gene (reference sequence). The CDR3 extends over 14 amino acids. Trimming stripped 5 bases from V and 1 base from J, with 10 bases between. The chain's CDR3 is CATSEGRGTDTQYF. DNA of the CDR3: TGTGCCACCAGCGAGGGCAGGGGCACAGATACGCAGTATTTT. The full variable domain, in which reference TRBV15 and TRBJ2-3 provide the parts outside the CDR3, is DAMVIQNPRYQVTQFGKPVTLSCSQTLNHNVMYWYQQKSSQAPKLLFHYYDKDFNNEADTPDNFQSRRPNTSFCFLDIRSPGLGDTAMYLCATSEGRGTDTQYFGPGTRLTVL.

This clonotype was counted only a few times. The CDR3 loop reads CASTILNTGELFF. CDR3 DNA sequence: TGTGCCAGTACCATTTTGAACACCGGGGAGCTGTTTTTT. V is TRBV19 and J is TRBJ2-2; D is unclear. This CDR3 has 13 amino acids. Germline CDR1 reads LNHDA; CDR2 reads SQIVND (reference sequence). V was cut by 7 bases and J by 1 base, with 7 bases left in between. Complete variable domain (other parts from reference TRBV19 and TRBJ2-2): DGGITQSPKYLFRKEGQNVTLSCEQNLNHDAMYWYRQDPGQGLRLIYYSQIVNDFQKGDIAEGYSVSREKKESFPLTVTSAQKNPTAFYLCASTILNTGELFFGEGSRLTVL.

At least ten counts were recorded for this clonotype. The chain carries TRBV10-3 and TRBJ2-4, with TRBD2 matching 8 bases. CDR1 is ENHRY, CDR2 SYGVKD, per germline. After removal of 10 bases from V and 0 bases from J, the junction contained 8 bases not matched to a gene. This CDR3 contains 15 residues. CDR3 in amino acids: CATRRGDLAKNIQYF. As DNA, the CDR3 is TGTGCCACCCGGCGGGGGGATCTAGCCAAAAACATTCAGTACTTC.

This clonotype was seen only a few times. The chain is built from TRBV29-1 and TRBJ2-3, with TRBD1 matching 8 bases. Trimming removed 1 base from V and 4 bases from J; junction bases left unmatched: 4. Germline lookup yields CDR1 SQVTM and CDR2 ANQGSEA. CDR3 size: 14 residues. The CDR3 DNA follows: TGCAGCGTTGAAGTCAGGGGGCGGGCAGATACGCAGTATTTT. This sequence encodes CSVEVRGRADTQYF.

This clonotype occurred a few times. The V and J genes are TRBV28 and TRBJ2-1; D is uncertain. Trimming took off 5 bases at V and 12 bases at J, with 14 bases between the two ends. CDR1 and CDR2 (germline): MDHEN, SYDVKM. There are 12 residues in the CDR3. As DNA, the CDR3 is TGTGCCAGCAGTCCCTCGAGGTTATTGCAGTTCTTC. Amino acids: CASSPSRLLQFF.

This clonotype was picked up a small number of times. The chain uses TRBV7-9 and TRBJ1-2; TRBD1 aligns across 9 bases. From germline, CDR1 is SEHNR and CDR2 FQNEAQ (reference sequence). V lost 5 bases and J lost 6; bases outside the gene matches: 7. This CDR3 has 14 residues. The CDR3 here is CASSQNRGLDGYTF. The CDR3 DNA follows: TGTGCCAGCAGCCAAAACAGGGGGCTGGATGGCTACACCTTC. The full variable domain, its missing parts supplied by reference TRBV7-9 and TRBJ1-2, is DTGVSQNPRHKITKRGQNVTFRCDPISEHNRLYWYRQTLGQGPEFLTYFQNEAQLEKSRLLSDRFSAERPKGSFSTLEIQRTEQGDSAMYLCASSQNRGLDGYTFGSGTRLTVV.

This chain's CDR3 is CASSDLGTGVAEQYV. In nucleotides, the CDR3 is TGTGCCAGCAGTGATCTGGGGACAGGGGTCGCCGAGCAGTACGTC. This chain connects TRBV2 to TRBJ2-7, with 10 bases identical to TRBD1. The CDR3 length is 15 residues. The germline V gene has CDR1 SNHLY and CDR2 FYNNEI. V shed 3 bases, J shed 6 bases, and the junction held 8 bases outside the gene matches.

The chain couples TRBV29-1 to TRBJ2-2; 8 bases align to TRBD1. V gave up 6 bases and J gave up 5 bases; unmatched junction bases: 5. The CDR3 consists of 13 residues. Germline CDR1 SQVTM, CDR2 ANQGSEA. The CDR3, as DNA: TGCAGCGTCTTCAGGGGGCATACCGGGGAGCTGTTTTTT. It is translated as CSVFRGHTGELFF.

The chain couples TRBV28 to TRBJ1-2; D is undetermined. This CDR3 contains 14 residues. Trimming left V 6 bases short and J 7 bases short, with 18 bases between. Germline CDR1 is MDHEN and CDR2 is SYDVKM. This chain's CDR3 is CASSVQTQGSGYTF. The CDR3 DNA reads as TGTGCCAGCAGCGTACAGACCCAAGGGAGTGGCTACACCTTC.